The sequence of this T cell receptor beta chain was determined in a study of blood T cells in healthy people across ages. Only a few counts were recorded for this clonotype. Its antigen remains unidentified. The authors ran a second PCR of 7 to 11 cycles using a sample-barcoded 5' primer and a J-beta primer mix. Unique molecular identifiers of 12 random nucleotides labeled each cDNA. TCRdb processed the 5' RACE reads anew with MiXCR; each CDR3 protein has one entry. The data contain approximately 800,000 distinct CDR3 sequences, 20% to 25% of them singletons. V dropped 5 bases and J dropped 3 bases, with 14 bases sitting between them. Germline CDR1 and CDR2: MNHEY and SMNVEV (reference sequence). CDR3 length: 14 residues. Study-level points and caveats: Since the PBMCs were unsorted, naive and antigen-experienced cells could not be conclusively compared.

This sample also belongs to another study, concerning T cells of mothers and their children. That source notes: Over 9.5 million reads per mother and some 2.9 million per child were obtained.

This receptor was obtained from a boy aged 10-17 years in good health. The sequencing sample was made of blood. The chain has TRBV27 and TRBJ2-7; D is perhaps TRBD2 (5 bases). In DNA form, the CDR3 reads TGTGCCAGCAGTCCCCTGGACTCGGGCTACGAGCAGTACTTC. Its protein is CASSPLDSGYEQYF.